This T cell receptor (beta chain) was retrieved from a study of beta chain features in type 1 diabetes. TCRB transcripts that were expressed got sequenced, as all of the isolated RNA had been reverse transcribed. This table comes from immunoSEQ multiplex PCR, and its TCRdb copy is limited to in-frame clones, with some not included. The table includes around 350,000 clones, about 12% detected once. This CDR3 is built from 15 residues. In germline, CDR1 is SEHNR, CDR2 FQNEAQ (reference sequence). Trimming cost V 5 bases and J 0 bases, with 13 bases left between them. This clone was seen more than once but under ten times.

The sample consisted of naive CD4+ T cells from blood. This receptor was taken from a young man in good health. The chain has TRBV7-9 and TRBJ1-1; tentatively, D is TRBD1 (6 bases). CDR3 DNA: TGTGCCAGCAGCCACGGACAGTTTATGAACACTGAAGCTTTCTTT. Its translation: CASSHGQFMNTEAFF. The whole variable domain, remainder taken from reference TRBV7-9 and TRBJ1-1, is DTGVSQNPRHKITKRGQNVTFRCDPISEHNRLYWYRQTLGQGPEFLTYFQNEAQLEKSRLLSDRFSAERPKGSFSTLEIQRTEQGDSAMYLCASSHGQFMNTEAFFGQGTRLTVV.